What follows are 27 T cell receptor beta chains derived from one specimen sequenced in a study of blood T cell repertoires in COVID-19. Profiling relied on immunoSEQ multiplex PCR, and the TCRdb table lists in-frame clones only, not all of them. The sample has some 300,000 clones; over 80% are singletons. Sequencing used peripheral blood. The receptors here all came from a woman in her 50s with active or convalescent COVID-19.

The CDR3 bases are TGTGCCACCAGCAGTGGAGAGTACGAAAAACTGTTTTTT. Translated, it gives CATSSGEYEKLFF. This rearrangement joins TRBV15 to TRBJ1-4; D uncertain. Germline values: CDR1 LNHNV, CDR2 YYDKDF (reference sequence). The CDR3 sequence is 13 residues long. The V and J ends lost 3 bases and 8 bases respectively, with 10 bases between them.

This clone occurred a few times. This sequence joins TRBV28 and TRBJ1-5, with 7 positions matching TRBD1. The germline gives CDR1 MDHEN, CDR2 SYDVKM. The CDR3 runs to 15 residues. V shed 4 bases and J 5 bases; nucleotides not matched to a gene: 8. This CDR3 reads CASSSRTRGYQPQHF. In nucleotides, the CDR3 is TGTGCCAGCAGTTCCCGAACCAGGGGGTATCAGCCCCAGCATTTT.

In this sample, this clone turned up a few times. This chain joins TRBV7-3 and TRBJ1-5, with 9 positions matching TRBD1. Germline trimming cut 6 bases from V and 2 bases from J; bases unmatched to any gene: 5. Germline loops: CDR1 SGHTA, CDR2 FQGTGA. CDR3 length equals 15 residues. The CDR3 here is CASRTTGGGNQPQHF. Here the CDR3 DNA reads TGTGCCAGCAGAACAACAGGGGGCGGCAATCAGCCCCAGCATTTT.

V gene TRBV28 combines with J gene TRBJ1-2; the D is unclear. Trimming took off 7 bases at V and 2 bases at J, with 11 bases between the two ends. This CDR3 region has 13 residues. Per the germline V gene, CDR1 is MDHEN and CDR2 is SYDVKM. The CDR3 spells CASTNRANYGYTF. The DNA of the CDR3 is TGTGCCAGCACCAACCGTGCGAACTATGGCTACACCTTC.

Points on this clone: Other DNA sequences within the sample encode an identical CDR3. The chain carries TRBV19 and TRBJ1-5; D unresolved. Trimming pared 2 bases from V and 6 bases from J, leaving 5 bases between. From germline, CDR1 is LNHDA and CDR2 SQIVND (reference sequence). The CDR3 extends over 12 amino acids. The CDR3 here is CASSIIRQPQHF. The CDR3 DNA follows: TGTGCCAGTAGTATAATCCGTCAGCCCCAGCATTTT.

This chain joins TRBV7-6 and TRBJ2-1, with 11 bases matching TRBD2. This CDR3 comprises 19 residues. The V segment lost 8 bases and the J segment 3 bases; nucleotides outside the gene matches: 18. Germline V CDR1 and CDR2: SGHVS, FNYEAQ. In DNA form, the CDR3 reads TGTGCCAGCCACAAGAGTGTTGCTAGCGGGAGGTCCCTCTACAATGAGCAGTTCTTC. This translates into CASHKSVASGRSLYNEQFF.

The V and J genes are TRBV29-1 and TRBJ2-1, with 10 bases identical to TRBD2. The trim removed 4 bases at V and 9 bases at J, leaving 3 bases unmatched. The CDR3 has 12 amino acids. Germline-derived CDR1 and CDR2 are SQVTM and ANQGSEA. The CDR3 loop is CSVGQREGEQFF. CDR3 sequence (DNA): TGCAGCGTTGGTCAGCGGGAGGGTGAGCAGTTCTTC.

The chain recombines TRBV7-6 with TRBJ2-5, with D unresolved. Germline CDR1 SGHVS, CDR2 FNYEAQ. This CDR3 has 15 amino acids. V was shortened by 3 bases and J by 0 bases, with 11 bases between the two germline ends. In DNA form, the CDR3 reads TGTGCCAGCAGCTTGGGCTCAGGCTACCAAGAGACCCAGTACTTC. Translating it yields CASSLGSGYQETQYF.

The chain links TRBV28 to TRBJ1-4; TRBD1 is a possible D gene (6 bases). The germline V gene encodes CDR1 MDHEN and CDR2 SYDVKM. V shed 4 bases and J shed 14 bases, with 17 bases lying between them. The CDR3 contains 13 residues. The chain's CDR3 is CASSSIPGQSLFF. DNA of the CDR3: TGTGCCAGCAGTTCAATACCGGGACAAAGTCTGTTTTTT. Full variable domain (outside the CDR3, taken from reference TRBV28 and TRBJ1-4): DVKVTQSSRYLVKRTGEKVFLECVQDMDHENMFWYRQDPGLGLRLIYFSYDVKMKEKGDIPEGYSVSREKKERFSLILESASTNQTSMYLCASSSIPGQSLFFGSGTQLSVL.

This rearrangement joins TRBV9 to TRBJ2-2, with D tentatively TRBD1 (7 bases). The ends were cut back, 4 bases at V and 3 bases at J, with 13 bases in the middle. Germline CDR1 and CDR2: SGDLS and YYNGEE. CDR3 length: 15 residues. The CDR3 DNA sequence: TGTGCCAGCAGCTCCGACAGGGAGGACACCGGGGAGCTGTTTTTT. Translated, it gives CASSSDREDTGELFF. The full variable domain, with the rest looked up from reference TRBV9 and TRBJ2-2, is DSGVTQTPKHLITATGQRVTLRCSPRSGDLSVYWYQQSLDQGLQFLIQYYNGEERAKGNILERFSAQQFPDLHSELNLSSLELGDSALYFCASSSDREDTGELFFGEGSRLTVL.

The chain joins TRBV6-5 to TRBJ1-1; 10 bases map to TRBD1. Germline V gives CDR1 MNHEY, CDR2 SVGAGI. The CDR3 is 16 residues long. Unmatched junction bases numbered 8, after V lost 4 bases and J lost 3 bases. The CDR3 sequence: CASSSTWTGGDTEAFF. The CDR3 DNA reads TGTGCCAGCAGTTCGACCTGGACAGGGGGAGACACTGAAGCTTTCTTT.

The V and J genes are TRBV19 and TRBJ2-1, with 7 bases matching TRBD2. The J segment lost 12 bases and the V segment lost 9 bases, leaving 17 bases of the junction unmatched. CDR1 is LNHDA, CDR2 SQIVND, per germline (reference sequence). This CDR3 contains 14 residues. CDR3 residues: CASGGTGGTGVQFF. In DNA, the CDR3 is TGTGCCAGCGGGGGGACCGGGGGAACCGGGGTGCAGTTCTTC.

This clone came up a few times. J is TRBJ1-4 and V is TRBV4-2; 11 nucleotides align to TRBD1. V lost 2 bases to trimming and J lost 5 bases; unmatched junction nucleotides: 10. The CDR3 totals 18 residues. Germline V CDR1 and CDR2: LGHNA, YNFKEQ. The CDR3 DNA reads TGTGCCAGCAGCCAACCCGGGACAGGGGGTTTTTTGAATGAAAAACTGTTTTTT. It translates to CASSQPGTGGFLNEKLFF.

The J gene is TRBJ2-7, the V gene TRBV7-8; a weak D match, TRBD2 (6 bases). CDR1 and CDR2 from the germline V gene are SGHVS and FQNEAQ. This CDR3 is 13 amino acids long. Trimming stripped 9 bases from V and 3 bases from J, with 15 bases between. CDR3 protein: CASQRGMGYEQYF. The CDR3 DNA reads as TGTGCCAGTCAACGGGGGATGGGCTACGAGCAGTACTTC.

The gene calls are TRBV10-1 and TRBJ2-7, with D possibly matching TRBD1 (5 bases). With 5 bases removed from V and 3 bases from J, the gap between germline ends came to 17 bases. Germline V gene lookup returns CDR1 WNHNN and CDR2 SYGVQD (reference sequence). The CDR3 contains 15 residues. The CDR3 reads CASSMTRLGRYEQYF. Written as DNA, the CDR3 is TGCGCCAGCAGTATGACTCGACTGGGGCGCTACGAGCAGTACTTC.

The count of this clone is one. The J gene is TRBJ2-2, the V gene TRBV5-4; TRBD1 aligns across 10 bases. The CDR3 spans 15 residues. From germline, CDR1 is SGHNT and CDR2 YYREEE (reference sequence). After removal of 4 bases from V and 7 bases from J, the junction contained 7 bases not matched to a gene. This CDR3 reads CASSLRTGGHGELFF. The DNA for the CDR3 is TGTGCCAGCAGCCTACGGACAGGGGGTCACGGGGAGCTGTTTTTT.

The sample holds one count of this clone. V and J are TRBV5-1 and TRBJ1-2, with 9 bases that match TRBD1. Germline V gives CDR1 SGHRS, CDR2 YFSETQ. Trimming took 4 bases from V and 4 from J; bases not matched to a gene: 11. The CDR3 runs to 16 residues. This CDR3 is CASSRTGTGIIYGYTF. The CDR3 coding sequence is TGCGCCAGCAGCAGGACCGGGACAGGGATTATCTATGGCTACACCTTC.

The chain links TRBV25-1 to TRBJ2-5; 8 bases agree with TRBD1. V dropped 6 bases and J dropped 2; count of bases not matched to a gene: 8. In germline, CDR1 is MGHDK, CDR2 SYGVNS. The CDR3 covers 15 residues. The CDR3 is CASSPDRAHQETQYF. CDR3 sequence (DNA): TGTGCCAGCAGCCCGGACAGGGCACATCAAGAGACCCAGTACTTC.

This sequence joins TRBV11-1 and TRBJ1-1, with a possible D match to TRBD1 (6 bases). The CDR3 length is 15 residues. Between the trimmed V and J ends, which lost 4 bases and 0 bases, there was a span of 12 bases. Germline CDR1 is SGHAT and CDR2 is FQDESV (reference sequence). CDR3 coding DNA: TGTGCCAGCAGCTCCAGGGGACGGTTGAACACTGAAGCTTTCTTT. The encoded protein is CASSSRGRLNTEAFF.

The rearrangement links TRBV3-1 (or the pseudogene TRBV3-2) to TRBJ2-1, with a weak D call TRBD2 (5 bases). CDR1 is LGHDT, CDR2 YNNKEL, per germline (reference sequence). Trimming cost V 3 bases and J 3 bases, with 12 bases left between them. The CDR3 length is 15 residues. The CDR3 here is CASSQSERNYNEQFF. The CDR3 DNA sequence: TGTGCCAGCAGCCAGAGTGAGCGGAACTACAATGAGCAGTTCTTC.

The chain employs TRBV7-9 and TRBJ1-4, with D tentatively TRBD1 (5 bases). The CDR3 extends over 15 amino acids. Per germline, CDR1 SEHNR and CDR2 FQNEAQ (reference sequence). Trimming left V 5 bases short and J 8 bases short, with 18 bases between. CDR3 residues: CASSPGRREGEKLFF. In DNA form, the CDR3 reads TGTGCCAGCAGCCCAGGCCGCAGGGAGGGAGAAAAACTGTTTTTT.

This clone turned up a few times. CDR3 loop: CASSLGLGSYEQYF. CDR3 bases: TGTGCCAGCAGCCTGGGACTCGGCTCCTACGAGCAGTACTTC. This chain connects TRBV6-5 to TRBJ2-7; possible D gene TRBD2, 6 bases. The ends were cut back, 6 bases at V and 0 bases at J, with 12 bases in the middle. Germline lookup yields CDR1 MNHEY and CDR2 SVGAGI. The CDR3 totals 14 residues.

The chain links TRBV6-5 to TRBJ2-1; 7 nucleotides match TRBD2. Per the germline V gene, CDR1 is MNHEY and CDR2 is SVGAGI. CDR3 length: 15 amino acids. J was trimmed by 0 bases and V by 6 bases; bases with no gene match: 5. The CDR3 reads CASRSRDYSYNEQFF. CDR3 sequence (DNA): TGTGCCAGCAGGTCCCGGGACTACTCCTACAATGAGCAGTTCTTC.

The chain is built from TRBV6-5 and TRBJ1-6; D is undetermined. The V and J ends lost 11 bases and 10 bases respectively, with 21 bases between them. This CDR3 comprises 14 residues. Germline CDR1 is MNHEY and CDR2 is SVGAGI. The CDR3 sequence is CAGTLDPAGSPLHF. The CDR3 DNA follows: TGTGCCGGTACATTAGACCCGGCGGGGTCACCCCTCCACTTT.

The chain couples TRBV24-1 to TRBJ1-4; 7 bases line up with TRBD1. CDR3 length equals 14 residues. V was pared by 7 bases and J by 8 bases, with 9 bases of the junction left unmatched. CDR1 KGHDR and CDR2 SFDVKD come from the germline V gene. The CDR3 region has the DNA TGTGCCACCAGGACGACAGGGAACGGGGAAAAACTGTTTTTT. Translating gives CATRTTGNGEKLFF.

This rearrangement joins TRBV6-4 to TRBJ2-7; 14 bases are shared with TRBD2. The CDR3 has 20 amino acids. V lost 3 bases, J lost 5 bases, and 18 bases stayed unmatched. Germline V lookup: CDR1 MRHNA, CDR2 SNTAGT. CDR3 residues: CASSDTTSGRADVDAHEQYF. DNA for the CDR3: TGTGCCAGCAGTGATACGACTAGCGGGAGGGCCGATGTTGACGCCCACGAGCAGTACTTC.

The CDR3: CSVEDLRTSGSTDTQYF. The CDR3 DNA reads as TGCAGCGTTGAAGATCTTAGGACTAGCGGGAGCACAGATACGCAGTATTTT. The rearrangement uses TRBV29-1 and TRBJ2-3; TRBD2 agrees at 11 bases. Germline values: CDR1 SQVTM, CDR2 ANQGSEA. The CDR3 is 17 amino acids. Losses at the gene ends were 0 bases for V and 0 bases for J; bases not matched to a gene: 5.